Listed below are T cell receptor beta chains from one sample, sequenced in a study of blood T cell repertoires in COVID-19. Libraries were prepared by immunoSEQ multiplex PCR; TCRdb keeps only in-frame clonotypes and omits some of them. The data hold 40,000 or so clones, with around four fifths observed a single time. The sequenced sample was peripheral blood. These receptors were obtained from a man aged 50 or older with active COVID-19. The CDR3 runs from the conserved cysteine through the conserved F or W. Fields, in order: J gene, V gene, clone size, D gene, CDR3 DNA, CDR3 protein. The D gene is left open where the match is weak. The size entry is marked missing in some rows and otherwise reads once, few, many or a size class.

>TRBJ1-1|TRBV7-6|few|NA
TGTGCCAGCAGCTTATCTTGGAACACTGAAGCTTTCTTT
CASSLSWNTEAFF
>TRBJ1-5|TRBV6-4|NA|TRBD1
TGTGCCAGCAGTGCAGAAGGGGGCGGCAATCAGCCCCAGCATTTT
CASSAEGGGNQPQHF
>TRBJ2-2|TRBV7-9|NA|NA
TGTGCCAGCAGCGGGACACGGGTCGGGGAGCTGTTTTTT
CASSGTRVGELFF
>TRBJ2-7|TRBV4-1|once|NA
TGCGCCAGCAGCCAAGGAGATCCCTACGAGCAGTACTTC
CASSQGDPYEQYF
>TRBJ2-7|TRBV27|NA|TRBD2
TGTGCCAGCGCGTTTAGCGGGGGGTGGGGTTACGAGCAGTACTTC
CASAFSGGWGYEQYF
>TRBJ2-1|TRBV29-1|NA|NA
TGCAGCGTTGATAAGCCTGCGAGCTCCTACAATGAGCAGTTCTTC
CSVDKPASSYNEQFF
>TRBJ1-1|TRBV7-2|NA|TRBD1
TGTGCCAGCAGCCAAGGCAGGGGGACTGAAGCTTTCTTT
CASSQGRGTEAFF
>TRBJ1-1|TRBV7-9|NA|NA
TGTGCCAGCAGCCCATACAGGGAAAGGGCGGGCACTGAAGCTTTCTTT
CASSPYRERAGTEAFF
>TRBJ1-3|TRBV28|NA|NA
TGTGCCAGCAGTCCTCGGGGGACCGGAAACACCATATATTTT
CASSPRGTGNTIYF
>TRBJ1-1|TRBV7-9|NA|NA
TGTGCCAGCGCCACCAAAGGGGGTTGGACTGAAGCTTTCTTT
CASATKGGWTEAFF
>TRBJ2-1|TRBV28|once|TRBD2
TGTGCCAGCAGTTTACCAATAGCGGGGGAGTACAATGAGCAGTTCTTC
CASSLPIAGEYNEQFF
>TRBJ1-6|TRBV5-1|NA|NA
TGCGCCAGCAGGGGGAGTAATTCACCCCTCCACTTT
CASRGSNSPLHF
>TRBJ2-3|TRBV7-8|NA|TRBD2
TGTGCCAGCAGCCAACCTCGAGCGGGGGGGCGAGATACGCAGTATTTT
CASSQPRAGGRDTQYF
>TRBJ2-7|TRBV18|NA|TRBD2
TGTGCCAGCTCACCACCGTGGCGGGAGCACGAGCAGTACTTC
CASSPPWREHEQYF
>TRBJ1-1|TRBV7-9|NA|TRBD1
TGTGCCAGCTGGCGGGCAGGGGGCTCTGAAGCTTTCTTT
CASWRAGGSEAFF
>TRBJ2-5|TRBV13|NA|NA
TGTGCCAGCAGCTTATGGGTGGAGCAAGAGACCCAGTACTTC
CASSLWVEQETQYF
>TRBJ1-2|TRBV2|NA|NA
TGTGCCAGCAGTCTTCAGGGAAACTATGGCTACACCTTC
CASSLQGNYGYTF
>TRBJ1-1|TRBV3-1/TRBV3-2|NA|TRBD1
TGTGCCAGCAGCCGTCGCGGGACAGGGAACGCTGAAGCTTTCTTT
CASSRRGTGNAEAFF
>TRBJ1-2|TRBV6-6|NA|TRBD1
TGTGCCAGCAGACTCGCAGGGGGAAGCTATGGCTACACCTTC
CASRLAGGSYGYTF
>TRBJ2-7|TRBV29-1|NA|TRBD1
TGCAGCGCCGGTGGACAGGGGGCATCCGAGCAGTACTTC
CSAGGQGASEQYF
>TRBJ2-7|TRBV4-1|NA|TRBD1
TGCGCCAGCAGCCAGAAGACAGGGTGGGACGAGCAGTACTTC
CASSQKTGWDEQYF
>TRBJ2-1|TRBV7-8|NA|NA
TGTGCCAGCAGCTTCCACGGACAGGGAGGGTACAATGAGCAGTTCTTC
CASSFHGQGGYNEQFF
>TRBJ1-5|TRBV10-3|few|NA
TGTGCCATCAGTTTTAACCCGGGGGATCAGCCCCAGCATTTT
CAISFNPGDQPQHF
>TRBJ1-4|TRBV5-1|NA|TRBD1
TGCGCCAGCAGCTTGGGGGACAGGGTTGAAAAACTGTTTTTT
CASSLGDRVEKLFF
>TRBJ1-2|TRBV6-5|NA|TRBD1
TGTGCCAGCAGTCCCGACAGGGACGCGGATGGCTACACCTTC
CASSPDRDADGYTF
>TRBJ1-1|TRBV6-5|NA|TRBD1
TGTGCCAGTAAACAGGGGCTCGGCACTGAAGCTTTCTTT
CASKQGLGTEAFF
>TRBJ2-7|TRBV6-5|NA|TRBD1
TGTGCCAGCAGTCCCTACAGGGGGCAGTACGAGCAGTACTTC
CASSPYRGQYEQYF
>TRBJ2-1|TRBV4-1|NA|NA
TGCGCCAGCAGCCAAGTCCTAGCTCGGGTGGTATGGAATGAGCAGTTCTTC
CASSQVLARVVWNEQFF
>TRBJ1-1|TRBV11-2|once|NA
TGTGCCAGCAGCTTAGTAGGGGGACGGTGGTCCACTGAAGCTTTCTTT
CASSLVGGRWSTEAFF
>TRBJ2-3|TRBV14|NA|NA
TGTGCCAGCAGCCCGGGTAGCACAGATACGCAGTATTTT
CASSPGSTDTQYF
>TRBJ1-1|TRBV19|NA|NA
TGTGCCAGTAGTATGGCGGGGCGCCGGGATTGGGCTGAAGCTTTCTTT
CASSMAGRRDWAEAFF
>TRBJ2-1|TRBV7-9|NA|NA
TGTGCCAGCAGCTTAGTTATCGGGGGAGGAGAGCAGTTCTTC
CASSLVIGGGEQFF
>TRBJ1-3|TRBV4-2|NA|TRBD1
TGTGCCAGCAGCCACCCTGAGACAGGGGCTGGAAACACCATATATTTT
CASSHPETGAGNTIYF
>TRBJ2-5|TRBV18|NA|NA
TGTGCCAGCTCACCCAACGGGGAGTACGAGACCCAGTACTTC
CASSPNGEYETQYF
>TRBJ2-2|TRBV5-4|NA|TRBD1
TGTGCCAGCAGCGCCGACAGGGGTGTGAGCACCGGGGAGCTGTTTTTT
CASSADRGVSTGELFF
>TRBJ1-5|TRBV2|NA|TRBD1
TGTGCCAGCAGCTACAGGGGCCTGACCCAGCCCCAGCATTTT
CASSYRGLTQPQHF
>TRBJ1-2|TRBV23-1|NA|TRBD1
TGCGCCAGCAGTCAATCAGCTCGAGACAGGGGGTTTTGGGACTATGGCTACACCTTC
CASSQSARDRGFWDYGYTF
>TRBJ2-3|TRBV5-3|few|TRBD1
TGTGCCAGAAGACCTCGGACAGGGAACGGACATACGCAGTATTTT
CARRPRTGNGHTQYF
>TRBJ2-2|TRBV6-5|NA|NA
TGTGCCAGCAGTTATTTAGCCAACACCGGGGAGCTGTTTTTT
CASSYLANTGELFF
>TRBJ1-6|TRBV5-6|NA|TRBD1
TGTGCCAGCAGCTTGGCCACAGGGGGCTCCTATAATTCACCCCTCCACTTT
CASSLATGGSYNSPLHF
>TRBJ2-5|TRBV7-9|NA|NA
TGTGCCAGCAGTATACAGGGAAGGGAGACCCAGTACTTC
CASSIQGRETQYF
>TRBJ2-5|TRBV5-4|NA|TRBD2
TGTGCCAGCAGCTTGTGGTCTAGCGGGGGGGTGGGCCAAGAGACCCAGTACTTC
CASSLWSSGGVGQETQYF
>TRBJ2-7|TRBV5-1|NA|TRBD1
TGCGCCAGTTCGGTGGGGACAGGAGCCTACGAGCAGTACTTC
CASSVGTGAYEQYF
>TRBJ2-2|TRBV25-1|NA|NA
TGTGCCAGCAGTGAATCCGGACAGACGAACACCGGGGAGCTGTTTTTT
CASSESGQTNTGELFF
>TRBJ1-3|TRBV18|NA|TRBD1
TGTGCCAGCTCCCGGTGGACAGGGGGTAACTCTGGAAACACCATATATTTT
CASSRWTGGNSGNTIYF
>TRBJ2-5|TRBV11-2|NA|NA
TGTGCCAGCAGGAGCGATGGCAGCCAAGAGACCCAGTACTTC
CASRSDGSQETQYF
>TRBJ2-5|TRBV29-1|NA|TRBD2
TGCAGCGTTGAAGATTTGGCTAGCGGGGGGGCTGAGACCCAGTACTTC
CSVEDLASGGAETQYF
>TRBJ2-7|TRBV4-3|NA|TRBD1
TGCGCCAGCAGCCAAGGGGACCTGCGCAGGGGGGAGCAGTACTTC
CASSQGDLRRGEQYF
>TRBJ2-7|TRBV11-2|NA|NA
TGTGCCAGCAGCTTAGATGGGGGGGGCTTCAGCTCCTACGAGCAGTACTTC
CASSLDGGGFSSYEQYF
>TRBJ1-6|TRBV3-1/TRBV3-2|NA|NA
TGTGCCAGCAGCCGGAGGGAAGGTCCCCTCCACTTT
CASSRREGPLHF
>TRBJ2-4|TRBV7-9|NA|NA
TGTGCCAGCAGCTTAGCTCATTACTTC
CASSLAHYF
>TRBJ1-2|TRBV4-3|NA|TRBD1
TGCGCCAGCAGCCAAGGAACAGGGGGGAACTATGGCTACACCTTC
CASSQGTGGNYGYTF
>TRBJ1-3|TRBV6-6|NA|NA
TGTGTCTCGCAACACTCTGGAAACACCATATATTTT
CVSQHSGNTIYF
>TRBJ2-7|TRBV4-1|NA|NA
TGCGCCAGCAGCCAAGGAGAATACTACGAGCAGTACTTC
CASSQGEYYEQYF